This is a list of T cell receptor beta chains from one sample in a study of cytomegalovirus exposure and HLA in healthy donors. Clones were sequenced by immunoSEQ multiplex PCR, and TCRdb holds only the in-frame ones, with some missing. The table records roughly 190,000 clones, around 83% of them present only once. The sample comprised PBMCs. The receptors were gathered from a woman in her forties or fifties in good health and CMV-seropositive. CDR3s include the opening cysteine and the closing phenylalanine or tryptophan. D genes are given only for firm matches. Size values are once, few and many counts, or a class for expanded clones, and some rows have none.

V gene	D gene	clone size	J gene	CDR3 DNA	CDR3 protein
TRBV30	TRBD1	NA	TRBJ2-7	TGTGCCTGGACTCGGGACAGGGGTCCCCACGAGCAGTACTTC	CAWTRDRGPHEQYF
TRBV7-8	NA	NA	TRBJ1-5	TGTGCCAGCAGCTATAGAGGGGGTAGCAATCAGCCCCAGCATTTT	CASSYRGGSNQPQHF
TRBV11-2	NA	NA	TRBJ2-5	TGTGCCAGCAGCGCCGGGGAGACCCAGTACTTC	CASSAGETQYF
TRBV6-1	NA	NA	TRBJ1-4	TGTGCCAGCAGTGAAGGTCTCGAGGAGGAAAAACTGTTTTTT	CASSEGLEEEKLFF
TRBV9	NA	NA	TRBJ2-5	TGTGCCAGCAGCGTCGGCCTGAGTGCCGGGGAGACCCAGTACTTC	CASSVGLSAGETQYF
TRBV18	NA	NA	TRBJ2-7	TGTGCCAGCTCACTTACGACAGACTACGAGCAGTACTTC	CASSLTTDYEQYF
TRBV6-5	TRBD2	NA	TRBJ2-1	TGTGCCAGCAGAAGCGGGGGGGCTTTCTATGAGCAGTTCTTC	CASRSGGAFYEQFF
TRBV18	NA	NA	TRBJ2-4	TGTGCCAGCTCATCCAGAATTGGACAGAGTAAAAACATTCAGTACTTC	CASSSRIGQSKNIQYF
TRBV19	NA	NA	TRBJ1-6	TGTGCCAGTAGTATGCTCCCGGGTCCTACGAATTCACCCCTCCACTTT	CASSMLPGPTNSPLHF
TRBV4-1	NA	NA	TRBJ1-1	TGCGCCAGCAGCCAAGCGCTCGGGGACACTAAAGCTTTCTTT	CASSQALGDTKAFF
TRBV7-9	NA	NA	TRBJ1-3	TGTGCCAGCAGGGCTACAGGGAACTCTGGAAACACCATATATTTT	CASRATGNSGNTIYF
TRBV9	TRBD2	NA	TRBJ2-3	TGTGCCAGCAGCGTTTTAGCGGGGGAGGGAGATACGCAGTATTTT	CASSVLAGEGDTQYF
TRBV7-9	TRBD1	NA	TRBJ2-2	TGTGCCAGCAGCTTACCCGGGACAGGGGCCACCGGGGAGCTGTTTTTT	CASSLPGTGATGELFF
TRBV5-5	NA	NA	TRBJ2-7	TGTGCCAGCAGCTTGGCTCTAGTTGCCTACGAGCAGTACTTC	CASSLALVAYEQYF
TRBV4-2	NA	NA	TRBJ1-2	TGTGCCAGCAGCCAGAGACTTTTGGTCTCCGGGGGGGGCGGCTACACCTTC	CASSQRLLVSGGGGYTF
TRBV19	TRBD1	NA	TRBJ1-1	TGTGCCAGTAGTTCAGGACAGGGTAGCGTTTTCACTGAAGCTTTCTTT	CASSSGQGSVFTEAFF
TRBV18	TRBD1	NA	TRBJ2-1	TGTGCCAGCTCACGACCGGGACAGGGGATATACAATGAGCAGTTCTTC	CASSRPGQGIYNEQFF
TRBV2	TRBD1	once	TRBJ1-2	TGTGCCAGCAGTGAACGAGGACAGGCATCGGGCTACACCTTC	CASSERGQASGYTF
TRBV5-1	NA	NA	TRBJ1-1	TGCGCCAGCAGCTTGTTACAGAAGAACACTGAAGCTTTCTTT	CASSLLQKNTEAFF